This T cell receptor beta chain was recorded in a study of human T cells and chemical hapten exposure. In the study overall: Upper inner arm skin measuring around 2 cm by around 2 cm received 2% DPC for sensitization.

As regards this clonotype: Its target is not known.

Findings and caveats of the study: No change in TCRs above 1 in 1000 frequency was produced by DPC sensitization. Given that the donors had alopecia, their immune response may differ from that seen in healthy people.

The time point: patch test 1, 2 weeks after DPC sensitization. Noted treatment: therapeutic diphenylcyclopropenone sensitization with weekly scalp DPC. The CDR3 is made up of 15 amino acids. CDR1 and CDR2 (germline): DFQATT, SNEGSKA (reference sequence). V dropped 3 bases and J dropped 6; count of bases not matched to a gene: 9. Each CDR3 protein gets one entry after TCRdb re-called the RACE reads with MiXCR. Of roughly 380,000 distinct CDR3 sequences detected, more than 4.5% appear once; the ten largest clones hold 2% to 2.5%. The receptor's source is a woman in her forties or fifties with alopecia areata. Some clones in this sample may be carry-over from other donors' samples. The sequenced sample was whole blood, obtained in connection with sensitization to the hapten diphenylcyclopropenone (DPC). The chain employs TRBV20-1 and TRBJ1-1, with TRBD1 matching 11 bases. The CDR3 is CSARETGQGVPEAFF. CDR3 coding DNA: TGCAGTGCTAGGGAAACGGGACAGGGGGTGCCTGAAGCTTTCTTT.